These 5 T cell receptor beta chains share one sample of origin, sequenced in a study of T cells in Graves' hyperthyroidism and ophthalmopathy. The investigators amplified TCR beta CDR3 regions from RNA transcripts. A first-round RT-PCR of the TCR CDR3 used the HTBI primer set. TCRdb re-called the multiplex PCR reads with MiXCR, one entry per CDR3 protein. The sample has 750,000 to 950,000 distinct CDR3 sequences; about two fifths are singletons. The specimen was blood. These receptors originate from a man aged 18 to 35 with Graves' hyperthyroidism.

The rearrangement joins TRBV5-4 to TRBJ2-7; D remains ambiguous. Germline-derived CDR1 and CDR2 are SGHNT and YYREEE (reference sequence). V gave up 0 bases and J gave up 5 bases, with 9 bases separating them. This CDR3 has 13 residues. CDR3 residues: CASSLAASDEQYF. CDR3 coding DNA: TGTGCCAGCAGCTTGGCGGCTAGTGACGAGCAGTACTTC.

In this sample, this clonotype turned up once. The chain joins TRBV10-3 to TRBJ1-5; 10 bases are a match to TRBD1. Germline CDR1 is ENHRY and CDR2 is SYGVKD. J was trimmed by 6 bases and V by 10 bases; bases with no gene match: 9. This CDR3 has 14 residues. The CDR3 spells CATGTGDRFQPQHF. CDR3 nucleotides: TGTGCCACCGGGACAGGGGATAGATTTCAGCCCCAGCATTTT.

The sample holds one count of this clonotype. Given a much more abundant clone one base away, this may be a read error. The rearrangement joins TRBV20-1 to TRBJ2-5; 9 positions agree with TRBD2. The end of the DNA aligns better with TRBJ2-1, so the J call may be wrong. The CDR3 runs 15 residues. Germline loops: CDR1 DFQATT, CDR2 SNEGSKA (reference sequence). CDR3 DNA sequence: TGCAGTGCTAGAGATATGCTAGCGGGGCAAGAGACCCAGTTCTTC. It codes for CSARDMLAGQETQFF.

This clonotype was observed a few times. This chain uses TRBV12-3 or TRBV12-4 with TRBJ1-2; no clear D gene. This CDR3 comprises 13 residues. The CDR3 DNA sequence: TGTGCTATGGGCAGGCAGCCTCCTTATGGCTACACCTTC. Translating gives CAMGRQPPYGYTF.

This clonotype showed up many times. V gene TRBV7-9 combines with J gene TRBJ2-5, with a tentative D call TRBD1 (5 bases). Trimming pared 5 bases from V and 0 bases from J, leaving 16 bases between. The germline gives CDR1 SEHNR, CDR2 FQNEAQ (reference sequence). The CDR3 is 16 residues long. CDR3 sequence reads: CASSPLGAGNQETQYF. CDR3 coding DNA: TGTGCCAGCAGCCCCCTAGGGGCAGGCAACCAAGAGACCCAGTACTTC.